A selection of T cell receptor beta chains follows, all from one sample in a study of T-cell reconstitution after alpha-beta-depleted transplantation in children. TCRdb passed the PCR reads through MiXCR, listing each CDR3 protein once. The table includes hundreds of thousands of distinct CDR3 sequences, roughly 23% detected once. The material was PBMCs, mostly from graft donor cells, obtained 360 days after TCRalphabeta/CD19-depleted stem cell transplant. These receptors were taken from a boy in the first two years of life who had a stem cell transplant for acute myeloid leukemia, so the T cells may come from the graft donor. Both conserved end residues are part of each CDR3. The order of the fields is D gene, clone size, V gene, J gene, CDR3 protein, CDR3 DNA. A D gene is named only where the DNA matches it firmly. Clone size is shown for a subset of rows, as once, few, many or a class of expanded clone.

>.|.|TRBV2|TRBJ2-5
CASKGAYQETQYF
TGTGCCAGCAAAGGGGCGTACCAAGAGACCCAGTACTTC
>.|many|TRBV28|TRBJ1-1
CASSFRESEAFF
TGTGCCAGCAGTTTTAGGGAATCTGAAGCTTTCTTT
>.|many|TRBV27|TRBJ1-6
CASSLGGVGSPLHF
TGTGCCAGCAGCTTGGGGGGCGTAGGCTCACCCCTCCACTTT
>TRBD2|many|TRBV29-1|TRBJ2-2
CSVASGGNTGELFF
TGCAGCGTTGCTAGCGGGGGAAACACCGGGGAGCTGTTTTTT
>.|many|TRBV7-2|TRBJ1-4
CASSLFSYEKLFF
TGTGCCAGCAGCTTATTCTCGTATGAAAAACTGTTTTTT
>TRBD2|.|TRBV27|TRBJ2-1
CASSLIPGGTYNEQFF
TGTGCCAGCAGTTTGATCCCGGGGGGGACCTACAATGAGCAGTTCTTC
>.|.|TRBV20-1|TRBJ2-3
CSARDFERTVGTDTQYF
TGCAGTGCTAGAGATTTTGAACGGACAGTGGGAACAGATACGCAGTATTTT
>TRBD2|few|TRBV13|TRBJ2-1
CASSFLAGYNEQFF
TGTGCCAGCAGCTTCCTAGCGGGGTATAATGAGCAGTTCTTC
>.|.|TRBV28|TRBJ1-2
CASITGTRSHGYTF
TGTGCCAGCATCACAGGTACGAGATCCCATGGCTACACCTTC
>.|.|TRBV11-2|TRBJ1-3
CASSPYIPGRNTIYF
TGTGCCAGCAGCCCTTATATCCCAGGGCGAAACACCATATATTTT
>.|.|TRBV12-3/TRBV12-4|TRBJ1-5
CASSPIGQSYQPQHF
TGTGCCAGCAGCCCTATAGGACAGTCCTATCAGCCCCAGCATTTT
>.|many|TRBV27|TRBJ2-1
CASSLNFGGGYEQFF
TGTGCCAGCAGTTTAAATTTCGGTGGGGGATATGAGCAGTTCTTC
>TRBD1|.|TRBV6-1|TRBJ1-2
CASSEGGLGTGDGYTF
TGTGCCAGCAGTGAAGGGGGACTTGGAACAGGGGATGGCTACACCTTC
>.|.|TRBV7-2|TRBJ2-1
CASSPDQSSYNEQFF
TGTGCCAGCAGCCCGGACCAGAGCTCCTACAATGAGCAGTTCTTC
>.|few|TRBV11-2|TRBJ2-1
CASILGTSNEQFF
TGTGCCAGCATCCTTGGTACGAGTAATGAGCAGTTCTTC
>.|.|TRBV20-1|TRBJ1-5
CSARDRRGAVRHQPQHF
TGCAGTGCTAGAGATCGTCGAGGGGCCGTAAGGCATCAGCCCCAGCATTTT
>.|.|TRBV6-5|TRBJ1-1
CASSYGDMNTEAFF
TGTGCCAGCAGTTACGGGGATATGAACACTGAAGCTTTCTTT
>.|many|TRBV28|TRBJ1-1
CASSQGGGDTEAFF
TGTGCCAGCAGCCAGGGCGGGGGGGACACTGAAGCTTTCTTT
>.|once|TRBV27|TRBJ1-6
CASSGPRNSPLHF
TGTGCCAGCAGCGGACCTCGGAATTCACCCCTCCACTTT
>.|few|TRBV3-1|TRBJ2-4
CASSQDLGGNPQYF
TGTGCCAGCAGCCAAGATCTGGGTGGCAACCCTCAGTACTTC
>TRBD2|many|TRBV12-3/TRBV12-4|TRBJ2-1
CASSLILAGGGNEQFF
TGTGCCAGCAGTTTGATACTAGCGGGGGGGGGTAATGAGCAGTTCTTC
>.|few|TRBV28|TRBJ2-3
CASSSPSGVKRDTQYF
TGTGCCAGCAGCTCCCCCAGCGGAGTAAAGAGGGATACGCAGTATTTT
>.|few|TRBV29-1|TRBJ2-5
CSVEDLYPPYRDPQETQYF
TGCAGCGTTGAAGACCTGTATCCCCCCTACCGGGACCCCCAAGAGACCCAGTACTTC
>.|.|TRBV7-9|TRBJ1-1
CASIGINTEAFF
TGTGCCAGCATAGGAATTAACACTGAAGCTTTCTTT
>.|many|TRBV6-5|TRBJ1-1
CASSPVGGTEAFF
TGTGCCAGCAGCCCGGTTGGAGGCACTGAAGCTTTCTTT
>.|few|TRBV5-5|TRBJ1-5
CASSLGQFNQPQHF
TGTGCCAGCAGCTTGGGACAGTTCAATCAGCCCCAGCATTTT
>.|.|TRBV5-1|TRBJ2-3
CASSLFDPTDTQYF
TGCGCCAGCAGCTTGTTTGATCCGACAGATACGCAGTATTTT
>.|many|TRBV7-9|TRBJ2-3
CASSPGSDTQYF
TGTGCCAGCAGCCCAGGGTCAGATACGCAGTATTTT
>.|.|TRBV24-1|TRBJ2-2
CATSDDLARGTGELFF
TGTGCCACCAGTGATGACCTGGCCAGAGGGACGGGGGAGCTGTTTTTT
>TRBD2|.|TRBV12-3/TRBV12-4|TRBJ2-1
CASSLGAGGQDNEQFF
TGTGCCAGCAGTTTGGGAGCGGGGGGGCAAGACAATGAGCAGTTCTTC
>TRBD1|many|TRBV29-1|TRBJ2-6
CSVEDTAGGEFSGANVLTF
TGCAGCGTTGAAGACACGGCAGGGGGCGAGTTCTCTGGGGCCAACGTCCTGACTTTC
>.|few|TRBV6-1|TRBJ1-6
CASRGRRYNSPLHF
TGTGCCAGCAGAGGCCGGAGGTATAATTCACCCCTCCACTTT
>.|few|TRBV15|TRBJ2-7
CATSRGFRDWEQYF
TGTGCCACCAGCAGAGGTTTTCGGGATTGGGAGCAGTACTTC
>TRBD1|.|TRBV20-1|TRBJ2-2
CSARDSGQGAPGELFF
TGCAGTGCTAGAGATAGTGGACAGGGGGCACCCGGGGAGCTGTTTTTT
>TRBD2|.|TRBV28|TRBJ2-1
CASSPWTSGGDNEQFF
TGTGCCAGCAGTCCTTGGACTAGCGGGGGGGACAATGAGCAGTTCTTC
>.|many|TRBV29-1|TRBJ2-5
CSVESLAETIAGGEETQYF
TGCAGCGTTGAGAGTCTAGCCGAAACCATCGCCGGGGGCGAGGAGACCCAGTACTTC
>.|few|TRBV7-7|TRBJ2-3
CASSPGSGDTQYF
TGTGCCAGCAGTCCAGGGTCGGGCGATACGCAGTATTTT
>.|.|TRBV7-2|TRBJ2-7
CASSLEGSDGEQYF
TGTGCCAGCAGCTTAGAAGGGTCGGACGGGGAGCAGTACTTC
>TRBD2|few|TRBV7-7|TRBJ2-5
CASSLSPPTSGQETQYF
TGTGCCAGCAGCTTATCCCCCCCGACTAGCGGACAAGAGACCCAGTACTTC
>TRBD1|few|TRBV27|TRBJ2-7
CASRSTWTGGHEQYF
TGTGCCAGCAGATCGACCTGGACAGGGGGCCACGAGCAGTACTTC
>.|many|TRBV7-3|TRBJ2-5
CASSLKGRETQYF
TGTGCCAGCAGCTTAAAGGGGCGAGAGACCCAGTACTTC